The T cell receptor beta chain under discussion was sequenced for a study of blood T cell repertoires in COVID-19. At the level of the study: Acute and convalescent COVID-19 samples came from the United States, Italy and Spain.

The Seattle site enrolled patients during active infection and followed them longitudinally. The CDR3 sequence is 13 residues long. J was trimmed by 1 base and V by 7 bases; bases with no gene match: 3. Germline CDR1 MNHEY, CDR2 SVGAGI. Per the authors' pipeline: Reference gene primer amplification in the assay estimated nucleated cell counts. Assay used: immunoSEQ multiplex PCR; TCRdb lists only in-frame clones, some missing. V, J and clone size reflect that table, while D and trimming were determined from the DNA. The table includes more than 250,000 clones, roughly 88% detected once. The J gene is TRBJ1-1, the V gene TRBV6-5, with 7 bases aligning to TRBD1. The TCR sequence derives from a woman in her 30s with COVID-19, enrolled during active disease. Material for sequencing was peripheral blood. CDR3 in DNA: TGTGCCAGCACCAGGACAGGGAACACTGAAGCTTTCTTT. Amino acids: CASTRTGNTEAFF.